One T cell receptor (beta chain) is described in this entry. Its specificity is unknown. Cultured CD4+ T cell DNA underwent sequencing with the Oncomine TCR Beta short-read assay. TCRdb used MiXCR to reprocess the PCR reads, holding one entry per CDR3 protein. The sample lists 15,000 to 20,000 distinct CDR3 sequences; about 41% were seen once. The data were obtained in a study of vaccination and CD4 T cells after COVID-19. Study overall: Post-COVID specimens were obtained a median about 95 days after diagnosis (range 35 to 161). Researchers treated cells with overlapping spike peptides taken from SARS-CoV-2, HCoV-NL63, HCoV-OC43 and HCoV-229E.

Sample treatment: approximately nine-day PBMC culture with coronavirus spike peptide pools or control peptides (ViraFEST assay). Via ViraFEST, peptide pools expanded antigen-specific T cells before TCR sequencing. Once cultured approximately nine days, CD4+ T cells underwent isolation by negative selection. V shed 9 bases and J 10 bases; nucleotides not matched to a gene: 15. The CDR3 has 14 residues. CDR1 and CDR2 (germline): MNHNS, SASEGT. The sequence derives from a human donor who had recovered from COVID-19. Sequenced: CD4+ T cells from blood, cultured in vitro. The chain combines TRBV6-1 with TRBJ1-5; 7 bases agree with TRBD1. The chain's CDR3 is CASDSRAGGSPQHF. DNA of the CDR3: TGTGCCAGTGACTCTCGGGCAGGGGGTTCTCCCCAGCATTTT.